Listed below are T cell receptor beta chains from one sample, sequenced in a study of T cells after yellow fever vaccination. TCRdb ran MiXCR on the 5' RACE reads and lists one entry per CDR3 protein. The sample yields approximately 120,000 distinct CDR3 sequences, more than 6.5% seen once. The sample was CD4+ T cells sorted from PBMCs, taken 9 to 10 days after the first yellow fever vaccination. All receptors come from a man aged 18-30 years who received the YFV17D yellow fever vaccine. Both conserved end residues are part of each CDR3. The D gene is left open where the match is weak. Rows may omit the clone size; those that give it use once, few, many or a size class.

CDR3 | DNA | V | size | D | J | length
CAISERGTDTQYF | TGTGCCATCAGTGAGCGAGGCACAGATACGCAGTATTTT | TRBV10-3 | many | NA | TRBJ2-3 | 13
CASVLSGGTYNEQFF | TGCGCCAGCGTGCTTAGCGGGGGGACTTACAATGAGCAGTTCTTC | TRBV5-1 | many | TRBD2 | TRBJ2-1 | 15
CASSPPQPATNEKLFF | TGTGCCAGCTCACCACCTCAGCCAGCAACTAATGAAAAACTGTTTTTT | TRBV18 | few | NA | TRBJ1-4 | 16
CASSFSQGSYGYTF | TGTGCCAGCAGTTTCTCCCAGGGCAGCTATGGCTACACCTTC | TRBV12-3/TRBV12-4 | many | NA | TRBJ1-2 | 14
CASSGVGVISPLHF | TGTGCCAGCAGTGGGGTTGGTGTCATTTCACCCCTCCACTTT | TRBV6-1 | many | NA | TRBJ1-6 | 14
CASSLDPPTGELFF | TGTGCCAGCAGCTTAGATCCACCGACCGGGGAGCTGTTTTTT | TRBV7-2 | many | NA | TRBJ2-2 | 14
CASSLATRGTTEAFF | TGCGCCAGCAGCTTGGCCACCAGGGGTACCACTGAAGCTTTCTTT | TRBV5-1 | many | NA | TRBJ1-1 | 15
CASSTILPRYPGQGAEAFF | TGTGCCAGCAGCACTATTCTCCCTAGATATCCGGGACAGGGGGCTGAAGCTTTCTTT | TRBV6-1 | NA | TRBD1 | TRBJ1-1 | 19
CASSERDRRGGNSPLHF | TGCGCCAGCAGCGAACGGGACAGGCGAGGAGGCAATTCACCCCTCCACTTT | TRBV5-1 | many | TRBD1 | TRBJ1-6 | 17
CASSLGGTQNEKLFF | TGCGCCAGCAGCTTGGGGGGGACCCAGAATGAAAAACTGTTTTTT | TRBV5-1 | many | NA | TRBJ1-4 | 15
CASSELGQATDTQYF | TGTGCCAGCAGTGAATTGGGACAGGCGACAGATACGCAGTATTTT | TRBV25-1 | many | TRBD1 | TRBJ2-3 | 15
CASSSGTGFGEKLFF | TGTGCCAGCAGTTCGGGGACAGGGTTTGGTGAAAAACTGTTTTTT | TRBV12-3/TRBV12-4 | many | TRBD1 | TRBJ1-4 | 15
CASSLVGGQETQYF | TGTGCCAGCAGCTTAGTTGGGGGGCAAGAGACCCAGTACTTC | TRBV11-2 | many | NA | TRBJ2-5 | 14
CASSRRANTGELFF | TGTGCCAGTAGCCGACGCGCGAACACCGGGGAGCTGTTTTTT | TRBV19 | many | NA | TRBJ2-2 | 14
CAGSGQYNEQFF | TGTGCCGGTTCTGGACAGTACAATGAGCAGTTCTTC | TRBV6-4 | many | NA | TRBJ2-1 | 12
CASRLDGDYIQYF | TGTGCCAGCCGACTCGACGGGGACTACATTCAGTACTTC | TRBV12-3/TRBV12-4 | many | NA | TRBJ2-4 | 13
CSASVAGRYEQYF | TGCAGTGCTAGTGTTGCCGGGAGGTACGAGCAGTACTTC | TRBV20-1 | once | TRBD2 | TRBJ2-7 | 13
CATVVEGPLSYEQYF | TGTGCCACGGTTGTAGAAGGTCCTCTATCCTACGAGCAGTACTTC | TRBV24-1 | many | NA | TRBJ2-7 | 15
CASSPKGFKGFF | TGTGCCAGCAGCCCGAAAGGCTTTAAAGGGTTCTTC | TRBV5-8 | NA | NA | TRBJ2-1 | 12
CASTMLSGQYTGELFF | TGTGCCAGCACCATGCTCTCGGGACAGTACACCGGGGAGCTGTTTTTT | TRBV2 | many | TRBD1 | TRBJ2-2 | 16
CSAHKIVGETQYF | TGCAGTGCTCATAAGATAGTCGGCGAGACCCAGTACTTC | TRBV20-1 | many | NA | TRBJ2-5 | 13
CASRPAGSNYGYTF | TGTGCCAGCCGGCCGGCAGGGTCTAACTATGGCTACACCTTC | TRBV6-2/TRBV6-3 | NA | NA | TRBJ1-2 | 14
CASIRGGGETQYF | TGTGCCAGTATCCGTGGGGGAGGAGAGACCCAGTACTTC | TRBV7-2 | many | NA | TRBJ2-5 | 13
CASSLAFGDRKNIQYF | TGTGCCAGCAGCTTAGCGTTTGGGGACAGAAAAAACATTCAGTACTTC | TRBV7-2 | many | TRBD1 | TRBJ2-4 | 16
CASRYRAGANVLTF | TGTGCCAGTAGGTACAGGGCTGGGGCCAACGTCCTGACTTTC | TRBV19 | few | NA | TRBJ2-6 | 14
CASSEQAQNTEAFF | TGTGCCAGCAGCGAACAGGCCCAGAACACTGAAGCTTTCTTT | TRBV7-3 | few | NA | TRBJ1-1 | 14
CAWTGGGSGANVLTF | TGTGCCTGGACCGGGGGAGGGAGTGGGGCCAACGTCCTGACTTTC | TRBV30 | few | TRBD2 | TRBJ2-6 | 15
CASSLDGTNSPLHF | TGCGCCAGCAGCTTGGACGGAACCAATTCACCCCTCCACTTT | TRBV5-1 | many | NA | TRBJ1-6 | 14
CASSLALNPRTTYEQYF | TGTGCCAGCAGCTTAGCGCTAAACCCCCGGACCACCTACGAGCAGTACTTC | TRBV7-2 | many | NA | TRBJ2-7 | 17
CASSRSGGRGGEQYF | TGTGCCAGCAGTCGCAGCGGGGGCCGAGGCGGCGAGCAGTACTTC | TRBV6-1 | NA | TRBD2 | TRBJ2-7 | 15
CAISDSAGDAYNEQFF | TGTGCCATCAGTGACTCAGCGGGGGACGCCTACAATGAGCAGTTCTTC | TRBV10-3 | few | TRBD2 | TRBJ2-1 | 16
CASSFGGSPLHF | TGTGCCAGCAGTTTTGGCGGTTCACCCCTCCACTTT | TRBV12-3/TRBV12-4 | many | NA | TRBJ1-6 | 12
CASSQSRGLREKLFF | TGCGCCAGCAGTCAATCGAGGGGGCTAAGGGAAAAACTGTTTTTT | TRBV23-1 | few | TRBD1 | TRBJ1-4 | 15
CASSLGGRAGRQETQYF | TGTGCCAGCAGCTTAGGAGGGAGAGCGGGGCGCCAAGAGACCCAGTACTTC | TRBV13 | many | TRBD2 | TRBJ2-5 | 17
CASSLQTGLNYGYTF | TGTGCCAGCTCACTCCAGACAGGGTTAAACTATGGCTACACCTTC | TRBV18 | many | TRBD1 | TRBJ1-2 | 15
CASSSEHSNQPQHF | TGTGCCAGCTCAAGCGAACATAGCAATCAGCCCCAGCATTTT | TRBV18 | few | NA | TRBJ1-5 | 14
CASSPGTGLYNEQFF | TGCGCCAGCAGCCCTGGGACAGGGCTCTACAATGAGCAGTTCTTC | TRBV5-1 | many | TRBD1 | TRBJ2-1 | 15
CASSSTPGQAVYEQYF | TGTGCCAGCAGTTCCACTCCGGGACAGGCGGTATACGAGCAGTACTTC | TRBV7-8 | few | TRBD1 | TRBJ2-7 | 16
CASSPAGTPNTGELFF | TGTGCCAGCAGCCCCGCCGGGACTCCGAACACCGGGGAGCTGTTTTTT | TRBV7-3 | many | NA | TRBJ2-2 | 16
CASSLGAAREQYF | TGTGCCAGCAGCTTAGGGGCGGCACGCGAGCAGTACTTC | TRBV7-2 | many | NA | TRBJ2-7 | 13
CASSTGQGDTEAFF | TGTGCCAGCAGTACCGGACAGGGCGACACTGAAGCTTTCTTT | TRBV28 | many | TRBD1 | TRBJ1-1 | 14
CASTQTGTGGLYEQYF | TGTGCCAGCACACAAACCGGGACAGGGGGTTTGTACGAGCAGTACTTC | TRBV6-1 | NA | TRBD1 | TRBJ2-7 | 16
CAISERTTTSLTDTQYF | TGTGCCATCAGTGAGCGCACTACGACTAGCCTTACAGATACGCAGTATTTT | TRBV10-3 | few | TRBD2 | TRBJ2-3 | 17
CASSPSGNSPLHF | TGTGCCAGTAGTCCATCAGGGAATTCACCCCTCCACTTT | TRBV19 | NA | NA | TRBJ1-6 | 13
CASALGGRNTEAFF | TGTGCCAGCGCCTTGGGCGGTCGGAACACTGAAGCTTTCTTT | TRBV6-2/TRBV6-3 | NA | NA | TRBJ1-1 | 14
CASSLLDRGHGTQYF | TGTGCCAGCAGCTTACTTGATCGGGGCCATGGTACGCAGTATTTT | TRBV7-2 | many | NA | TRBJ2-3 | 15
CSARLAGIGSYF | TGCAGTGCTAGACTAGCGGGAATAGGGTCTTACTTC | TRBV20-1 | many | TRBD2 | TRBJ2-4 | 12
CASSITGGGELFF | TGTGCCAGTAGTATTACCGGCGGCGGGGAGCTGTTTTTT | TRBV19 | many | NA | TRBJ2-2 | 13
CASSLAFADTGELFF | TGTGCCAGCAGCTTGGCCTTTGCGGACACCGGGGAGCTGTTTTTT | TRBV5-4 | few | NA | TRBJ2-2 | 15
CSARKAMDETGELFF | TGCAGTGCTAGGAAGGCGATGGATGAAACCGGGGAGCTGTTTTTT | TRBV20-1 | many | NA | TRBJ2-2 | 15
CATSRDQGFLAYNEQFF | TGTGCCACCAGCAGAGATCAGGGGTTCCTGGCCTACAATGAGCAGTTCTTC | TRBV15 | many | NA | TRBJ2-1 | 17
CASTDRSYFGYTF | TGTGCCAGCACTGACAGGTCGTACTTTGGCTACACCTTC | TRBV3-1 | many | NA | TRBJ1-2 | 13
CASSLGVEAFF | TGCGCCAGCAGCTTGGGGGTTGAAGCTTTCTTT | TRBV5-1 | many | NA | TRBJ1-1 | 11
CASSFTGGGQPQHF | TGTGCCAGCAGTTTTACAGGGGGCGGTCAGCCCCAGCATTTT | TRBV12-3/TRBV12-4 | many | TRBD1 | TRBJ1-5 | 14
CASRTRGPSGELFF | TGTGCCAGCAGAACTAGAGGCCCCTCCGGGGAGCTGTTTTTT | TRBV6-2/TRBV6-3 | many | NA | TRBJ2-2 | 14
CASSYAGNTQYF | TGTGCCAGCAGTTATGCGGGGAATACGCAGTATTTT | TRBV12-3/TRBV12-4 | many | NA | TRBJ2-3 | 12
CATKRMGENTEAFF | TGTGCCACCAAACGAATGGGGGAGAACACTGAAGCTTTCTTT | TRBV5-4 | many | NA | TRBJ1-1 | 14
CASRRQGASPYGYTF | TGTGCCAGTAGAAGACAGGGGGCGAGTCCCTATGGCTACACCTTC | TRBV19 | few | TRBD1 | TRBJ1-2 | 15
CSADRAGGELFF | TGCAGCGCCGACAGGGCGGGCGGGGAGCTGTTTTTT | TRBV29-1 | many | TRBD1 | TRBJ2-2 | 12